This section outlines one T cell receptor (beta chain) sequence together with its context. What it binds is not known. The assay was immunoSEQ multiplex PCR, and TCRdb's table has in-frame clones only and misses some. The table has some 26,000 clones, approximately 86% seen once. This CDR3 has 14 residues. V lost 5 bases, J lost 0 bases, and 11 bases lay in between. Germline values: CDR1 MDHEN, CDR2 SYDVKM. The entry originates in a study of OX40 agonist ivuxolimab in advanced cancers. Findings of the study overall: Still undetermined is the antigen specificity of the expanded peripheral T cells. Researchers report that CD8+ T cells had, on average, more expanded clones than CD4+.

Sample: CD4+ or CD8+ T cells sorted from blood, taken in a trial of the OX40 agonist ivuxolimab. V usage is TRBV28 and J usage is TRBJ2-7; D is possibly TRBD1 (6 bases). The clonotype was recovered from an adult with an advanced solid tumor such as melanoma, head and neck, liver or kidney cancer. CDR3 in DNA: TGTGCCAGCAGTCCCCGGGACAACTCCTACGAGCAGTACTTC. This codes for CASSPRDNSYEQYF.